The 8 T cell receptor beta chains below all came from one sample that was sequenced in a study of identifying expanded T cells in peripheral blood. Data came from immunoSEQ multiplex PCR; TCRdb stores just in-frame clones and leaves some out. The top ten clones hold about a sixth of a sample with fewer than 110,000 clones, around nine tenths of them seen once. The sample taken for sequencing was blood. The receptor source for this set is a person aged 18 to 70 in good health.

The gene calls are TRBV2 and TRBJ1-2, with TRBD1 matching over 7 bases. The CDR3 totals 12 residues. With V trimmed by 7 bases and J by 5 bases, 4 bases remained unmatched. Germline V lookup: CDR1 SNHLY, CDR2 FYNNEI. The CDR3 here is CASKDRVYGYTF. The CDR3 nucleotides are TGTGCCAGCAAAGACAGGGTATATGGCTACACCTTC.

The V gene is TRBV27, the J gene TRBJ2-7; TRBD2 matches 9 bases. Germline V lookup: CDR1 MNHEY, CDR2 SMNVEV (reference sequence). The V and J ends lost 3 bases and 4 bases, in that order; junction bases with no gene match: 1. The CDR3 loop spans 13 amino acids. For the CDR3, the DNA is TGTGCCAGCAGTTTCCTAGCGGGGTACGAGCAGTACTTC. This encodes CASSFLAGYEQYF.

This chain uses TRBV7-9 with TRBJ2-2; D not resolved. V lost 1 base and J lost 7, with 4 bases in between. The CDR3 spans 12 residues. Germline loops: CDR1 SEHNR, CDR2 FQNEAQ (reference sequence). The CDR3 is CASSLGRGELFF. CDR3 DNA sequence: TGTGCCAGCAGCTTAGGTCGCGGGGAGCTGTTTTTT.

J is TRBJ2-1 and V is TRBV5-4; D possibly corresponds to TRBD1 (6 bases). Trimming left V 1 base short and J 3 bases short, with 8 bases between. Germline CDR1 and CDR2: SGHNT and YYREEE (reference sequence). CDR3 length: 14 residues. The CDR3 DNA reads TGTGCCAGCAGCTTGACACAGGGCTACAATGAGCAGTTCTTC. Protein product: CASSLTQGYNEQFF. Supplemented by reference TRBV5-4 and TRBJ2-1, the full variable domain reads ETGVTQSPTHLIKTRGQQVTLRCSSQSGHNTVSWYQQALGQGPQFIFQYYREEENGRGNFPPRFSGLQFPNYSSELNVNALELDDSALYLCASSLTQGYNEQFFGPGTRLTVL.

The chain couples TRBV9 to TRBJ1-4; 11 bases match TRBD1. CDR1 and CDR2 from the germline V gene are SGDLS and YYNGEE. J gave up 3 bases and V 4 bases, and 11 bases lay outside the gene matches. The CDR3 spans 18 residues. CDR3: CASSPGDRGSQANEKLFF. The CDR3 nucleotides read TGTGCCAGCAGCCCGGGGGACAGGGGGAGTCAGGCTAATGAAAAACTGTTTTTT.

The CDR3 DNA reads as TGTGCCAGCAGCTCCCGAGCAAGGACAGGTCGTGGCTACACCTTC. Translation gives CASSSRARTGRGYTF. The V and J genes are TRBV7-2 and TRBJ1-2, with 7 positions matching TRBD1. V shed 4 bases, J shed 7 bases, and the junction held 12 bases outside the gene matches. The germline V gene has CDR1 SGHTA and CDR2 FQGNSA. CDR3 length: 15 amino acids. Looking up the rest from reference TRBV7-2 and TRBJ1-2 gives the full variable domain: GAGVSQSPSNKVTEKGKDVELRCDPISGHTALYWYRQSLGQGLEFLIYFQGNSAPDKSGLPSDRFSAERTGGSVSTLTIQRTQQEDSAVYLCASSSRARTGRGYTFGSGTRLTVV.

J is TRBJ1-3 and V is TRBV6-1; 8 bases fit TRBD1. V shed 8 bases, J shed 11 bases, and the junction held 2 bases outside the gene matches. Looked up from germline, CDR1 is MNHNS and CDR2 is SASEGT. The length of the CDR3 is 10 residues. CDR3 loop: CASHRGAIYF. CDR3 nucleotides: TGTGCCAGCCACAGGGGGGCCATATATTTT.

About this clone: One base away lies a much larger clone, so this may be a sequencing read error. Different DNA sequences within this sample yield the same CDR3. The chain combines TRBV21-1 with TRBJ2-7; the table's TRBD2 call for D was not verified on the DNA. TRBV21-1 is noted as a pseudogene. This CDR3 is 14 amino acids long. CDR3 bases: TGTGCCAGCAGCGTGATGGCGCGGGTCGACGGGCAATACTTC. Its translation is CASSVMARVDGQYF.